This TCR beta chain was identified during a study of sequential checkpoint blockade in melanoma. Study context: First-line arms were nivolumab then ipilimumab, or the reverse, randomized 1:1. Each arm's sequence ended with maintenance nivolumab.

The repertoire was sequenced with immunoSEQ multiplex PCR; TCRdb's copy has only in-frame clones and lacks some. The sample holds tens of thousands of clones, 77% seen once. The treatment here: randomized to nivolumab then ipilimumab (arm A) or the reverse (arm B). DNA-damaging chemotherapy had not been given to any patient beforehand. Live CD3+CD8+ CD19− CD56− cells were sorted from PBMCs. V shed 6 bases, J shed 4 bases, and the junction held 9 bases outside the gene matches. This CDR3 region has 15 residues. Per the germline V gene, CDR1 is SGHVS and CDR2 is FQNEAQ. The TCR originated in a human donor with melanoma. V and J are TRBV7-8 and TRBJ2-3; 8 bases match TRBD2. The sequences come from CD8+ T cells sorted from blood (inferred from file names), collected from a patient given nivolumab and ipilimumab in sequence. CDR3 nucleotide sequence: TGTGCCAGCAGACTTAGCGGGATAGACTCAGATACGCAGTATTTT. This sequence encodes CASRLSGIDSDTQYF.